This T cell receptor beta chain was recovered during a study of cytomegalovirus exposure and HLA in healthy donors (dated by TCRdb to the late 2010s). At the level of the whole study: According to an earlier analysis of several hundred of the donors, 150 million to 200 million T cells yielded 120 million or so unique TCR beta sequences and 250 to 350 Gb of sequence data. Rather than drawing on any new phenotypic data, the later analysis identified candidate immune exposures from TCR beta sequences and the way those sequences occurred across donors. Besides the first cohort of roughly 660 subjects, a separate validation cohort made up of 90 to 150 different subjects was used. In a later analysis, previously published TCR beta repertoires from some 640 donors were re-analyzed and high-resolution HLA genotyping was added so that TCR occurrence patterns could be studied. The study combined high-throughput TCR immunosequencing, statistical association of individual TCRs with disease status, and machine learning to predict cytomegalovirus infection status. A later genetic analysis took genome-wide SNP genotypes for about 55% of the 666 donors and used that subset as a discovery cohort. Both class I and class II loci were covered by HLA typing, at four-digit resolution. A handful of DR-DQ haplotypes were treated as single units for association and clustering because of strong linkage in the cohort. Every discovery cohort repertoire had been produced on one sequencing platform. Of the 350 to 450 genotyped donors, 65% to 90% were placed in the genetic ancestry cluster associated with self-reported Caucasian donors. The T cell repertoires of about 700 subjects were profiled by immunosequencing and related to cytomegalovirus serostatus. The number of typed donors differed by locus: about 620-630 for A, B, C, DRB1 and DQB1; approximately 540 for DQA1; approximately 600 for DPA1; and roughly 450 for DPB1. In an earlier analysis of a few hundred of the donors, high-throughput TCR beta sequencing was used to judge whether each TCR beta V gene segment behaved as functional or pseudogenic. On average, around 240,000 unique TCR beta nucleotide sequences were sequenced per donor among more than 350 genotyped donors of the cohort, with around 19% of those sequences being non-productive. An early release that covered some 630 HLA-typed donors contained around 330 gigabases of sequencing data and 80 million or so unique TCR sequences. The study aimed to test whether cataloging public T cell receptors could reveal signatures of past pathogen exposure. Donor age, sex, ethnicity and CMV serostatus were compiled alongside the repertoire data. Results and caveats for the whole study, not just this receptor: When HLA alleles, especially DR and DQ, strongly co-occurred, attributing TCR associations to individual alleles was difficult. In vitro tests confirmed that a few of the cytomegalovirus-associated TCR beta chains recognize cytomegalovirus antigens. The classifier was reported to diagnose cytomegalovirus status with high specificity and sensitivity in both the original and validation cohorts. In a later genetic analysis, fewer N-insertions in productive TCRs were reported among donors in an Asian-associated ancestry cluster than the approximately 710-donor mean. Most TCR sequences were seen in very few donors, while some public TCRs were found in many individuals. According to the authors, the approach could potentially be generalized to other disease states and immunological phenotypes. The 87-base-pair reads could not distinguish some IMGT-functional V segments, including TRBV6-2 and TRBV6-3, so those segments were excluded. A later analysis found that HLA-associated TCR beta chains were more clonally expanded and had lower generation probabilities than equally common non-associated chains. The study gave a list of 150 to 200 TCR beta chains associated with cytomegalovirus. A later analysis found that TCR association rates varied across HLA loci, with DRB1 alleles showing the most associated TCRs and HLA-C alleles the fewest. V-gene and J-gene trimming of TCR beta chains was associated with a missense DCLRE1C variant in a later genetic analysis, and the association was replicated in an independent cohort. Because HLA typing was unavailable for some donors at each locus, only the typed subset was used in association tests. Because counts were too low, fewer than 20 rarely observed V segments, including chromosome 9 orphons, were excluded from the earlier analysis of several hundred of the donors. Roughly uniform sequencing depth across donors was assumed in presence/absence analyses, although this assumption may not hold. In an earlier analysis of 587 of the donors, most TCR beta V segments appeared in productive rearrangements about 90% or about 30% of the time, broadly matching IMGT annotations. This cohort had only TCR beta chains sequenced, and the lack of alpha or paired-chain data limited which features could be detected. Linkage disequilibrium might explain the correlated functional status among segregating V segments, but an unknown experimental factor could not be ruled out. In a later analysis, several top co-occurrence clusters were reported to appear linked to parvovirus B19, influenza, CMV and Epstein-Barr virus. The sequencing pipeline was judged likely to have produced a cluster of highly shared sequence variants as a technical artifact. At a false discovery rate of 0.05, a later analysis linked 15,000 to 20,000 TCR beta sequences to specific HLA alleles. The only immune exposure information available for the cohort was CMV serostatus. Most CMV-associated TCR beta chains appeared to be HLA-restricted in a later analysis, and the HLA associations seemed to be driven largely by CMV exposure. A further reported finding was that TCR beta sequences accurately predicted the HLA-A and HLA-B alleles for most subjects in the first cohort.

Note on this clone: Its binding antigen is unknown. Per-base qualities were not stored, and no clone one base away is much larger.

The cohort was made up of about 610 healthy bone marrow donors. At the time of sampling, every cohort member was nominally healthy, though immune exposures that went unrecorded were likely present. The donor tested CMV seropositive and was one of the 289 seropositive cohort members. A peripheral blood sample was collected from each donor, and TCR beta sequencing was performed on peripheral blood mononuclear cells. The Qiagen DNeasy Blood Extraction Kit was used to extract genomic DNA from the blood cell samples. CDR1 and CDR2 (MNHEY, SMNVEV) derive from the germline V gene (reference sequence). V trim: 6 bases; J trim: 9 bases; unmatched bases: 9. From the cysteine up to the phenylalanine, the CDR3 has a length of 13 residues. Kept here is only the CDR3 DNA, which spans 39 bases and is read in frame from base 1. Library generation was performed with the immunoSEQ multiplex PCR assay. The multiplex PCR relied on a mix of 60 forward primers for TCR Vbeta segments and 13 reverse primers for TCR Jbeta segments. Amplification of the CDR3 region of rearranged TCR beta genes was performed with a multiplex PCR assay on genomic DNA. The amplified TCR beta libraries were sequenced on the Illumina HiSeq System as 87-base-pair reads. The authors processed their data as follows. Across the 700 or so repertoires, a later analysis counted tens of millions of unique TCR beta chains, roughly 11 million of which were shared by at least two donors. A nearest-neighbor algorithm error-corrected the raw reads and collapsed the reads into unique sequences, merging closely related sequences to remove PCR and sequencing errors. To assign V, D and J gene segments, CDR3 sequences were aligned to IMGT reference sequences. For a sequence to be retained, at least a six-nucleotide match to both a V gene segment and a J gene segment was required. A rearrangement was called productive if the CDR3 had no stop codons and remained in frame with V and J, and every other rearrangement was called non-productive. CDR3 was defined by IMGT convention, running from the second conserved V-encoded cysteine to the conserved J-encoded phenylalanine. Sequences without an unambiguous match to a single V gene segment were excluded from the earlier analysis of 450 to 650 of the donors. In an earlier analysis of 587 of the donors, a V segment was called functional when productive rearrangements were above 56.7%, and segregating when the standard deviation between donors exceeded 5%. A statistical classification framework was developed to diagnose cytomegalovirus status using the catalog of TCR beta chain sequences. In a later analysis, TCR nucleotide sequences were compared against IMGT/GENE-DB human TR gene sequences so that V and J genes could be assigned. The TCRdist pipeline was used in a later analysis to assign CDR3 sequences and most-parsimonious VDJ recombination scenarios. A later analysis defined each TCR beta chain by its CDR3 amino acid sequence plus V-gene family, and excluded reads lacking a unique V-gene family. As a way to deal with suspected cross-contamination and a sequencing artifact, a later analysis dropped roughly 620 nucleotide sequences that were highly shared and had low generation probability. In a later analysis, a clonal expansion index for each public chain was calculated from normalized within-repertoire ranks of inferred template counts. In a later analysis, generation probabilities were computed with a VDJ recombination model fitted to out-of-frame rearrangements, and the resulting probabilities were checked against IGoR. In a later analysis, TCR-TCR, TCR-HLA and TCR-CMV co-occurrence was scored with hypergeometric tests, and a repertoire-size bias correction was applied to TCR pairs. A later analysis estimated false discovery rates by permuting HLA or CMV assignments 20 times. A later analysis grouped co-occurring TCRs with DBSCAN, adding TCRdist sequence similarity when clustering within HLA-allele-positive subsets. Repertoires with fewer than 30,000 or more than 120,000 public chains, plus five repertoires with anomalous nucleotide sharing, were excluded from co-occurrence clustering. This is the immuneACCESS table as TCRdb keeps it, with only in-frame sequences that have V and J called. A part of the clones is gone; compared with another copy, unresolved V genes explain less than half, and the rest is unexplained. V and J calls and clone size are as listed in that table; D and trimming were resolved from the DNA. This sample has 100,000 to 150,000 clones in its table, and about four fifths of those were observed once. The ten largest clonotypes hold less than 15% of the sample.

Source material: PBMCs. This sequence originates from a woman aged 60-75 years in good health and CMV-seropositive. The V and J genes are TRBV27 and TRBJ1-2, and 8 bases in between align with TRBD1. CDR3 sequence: CASSRGQGLSYTF. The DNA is TGTGCCAGCAGCCGAGGACAGGGTCTGAGCTACACCTTC.